Many counts were recorded for the clone carrying this T cell receptor beta chain. Its antigen is not known. The study defined stable Graves' hyperthyroidism as no ophthalmopathy progression within 18 months. Each patient was aged 18 to 65 and had newly diagnosed hyperthyroidism of under 2 months' duration. The entry originates in a study of T cells in Graves' hyperthyroidism and ophthalmopathy. Study-wide context: Prior to any treatment, at the point of initial diagnosis, peripheral blood was collected. Study-level points and caveats: Most expanded thyroid clonotypes above 0.001 recurred in blood.

Germline V CDR1 and CDR2: MNHEY, SVGAGI. The CDR3 spans 14 residues. The V and J ends lost 10 bases and 7 bases, in that order; junction bases with no gene match: 14. TCR beta CDR3 sequences were amplified from RNA transcripts. First-round RT-PCR targeting the TCR CDR3 was performed with the HTBI primer set. A single record per CDR3 protein comes from TCRdb applying MiXCR to the multiplex PCR reads. The sample holds 700,000 to 850,000 distinct CDR3 sequences; approximately 40% are singletons and the top ten take around 29%. The sequence came from a middle-aged woman with Graves' hyperthyroidism. Source material: blood. This chain links TRBV6-5 with TRBJ1-1, with 8 bases fitting TRBD1. As DNA, the CDR3 is TGTGCCACCACGGACAGGGTCGGTCACCGTGAAGCTTTCTTT. This gives the protein CATTDRVGHREAFF.